Each of the 23 T cell receptor beta chains below was sequenced from the same sample in a study of T cell responses to AZD1222 COVID-19 vaccine. Sequencing was performed with immunoSEQ multiplex PCR; in TCRdb, only in-frame clones are kept and a portion is missing. The sample consists of around 99,000 clones, roughly 86% of them appearing once. The sample here was peripheral blood, taken 28 days after the second AZD1222 dose. The receptors stem from an adult who received the AZD1222 COVID-19 vaccine.

The CDR3 nucleotides read TGTGCCAGCAGTGAAGTGGCGGGAACCGGGGAGCTGTTTTTT. Amino acids: CASSEVAGTGELFF. The chain employs TRBV2 and TRBJ2-2; maybe TRBD2 (6 bases). This CDR3 spans 14 amino acids. The ends were cut back, 1 base at V and 5 bases at J, with 8 bases in the middle. Germline V gene data show CDR1 as SNHLY and CDR2 as FYNNEI.

The J gene is TRBJ2-5, the V gene TRBV27; 10 nucleotides agree with TRBD1. From germline, CDR1 is MNHEY and CDR2 SMNVEV (reference sequence). This CDR3 contains 16 residues. The V gene end was trimmed by 6 bases and the J gene end by 5 bases; junction bases not matched to a gene: 12. The CDR3 region is CASRKAGTGVWETQYF. Written as DNA, the CDR3 is TGTGCCAGCAGAAAAGCCGGGACAGGGGTTTGGGAGACCCAGTACTTC.

The chain uses TRBV18 and TRBJ2-2; D uncertain. Trimming removed 2 bases at V and 1 base at J, with 5 bases between. Germline CDR1 reads KGHSH; CDR2 reads LQKENI. This CDR3 has 14 residues. Written as DNA, the CDR3 is TGTGCCAGCTCACCAACACAGAACACCGGGGAGCTGTTTTTT. Protein product: CASSPTQNTGELFF.

Here the CDR3 reads CASSPMSGTRQGNEQFF. CDR3 nucleotide sequence: TGTGCCAGCTCACCTATGTCCGGGACTCGTCAGGGCAATGAGCAGTTCTTC. V usage is TRBV18 and J usage is TRBJ2-1; tentatively, D is TRBD2 (6 bases). The ends were cut back, 3 bases at V and 6 bases at J, with 21 bases in the middle. CDR1 is KGHSH, CDR2 LQKENI, per germline. The CDR3 has 17 amino acids.

The rearrangement links TRBV7-9 to TRBJ1-6; maybe TRBD1 (5 bases). Trimming took 1 base from V and 0 from J, leaving 13 bases between them. The CDR3 is 18 residues long. From germline, CDR1 is SEHNR and CDR2 FQNEAQ (reference sequence). The CDR3 region has the DNA TGTGCCAGCAGCTTAGTGCCAGGGTGGGGCTCCTATAATTCACCCCTCCACTTT. As protein: CASSLVPGWGSYNSPLHF. Using reference TRBV7-9 and TRBJ1-6 for the parts outside the CDR3, the full variable domain is DTGVSQNPRHKITKRGQNVTFRCDPISEHNRLYWYRQTLGQGPEFLTYFQNEAQLEKSRLLSDRFSAERPKGSFSTLEIQRTEQGDSAMYLCASSLVPGWGSYNSPLHFGNGTRLTVT.

The rearrangement links TRBV21-1 to TRBJ2-2; the D call TRBD1 from the table was never checked on the DNA. TRBV21-1 is labeled a pseudogene. The CDR3 extends over 20 amino acids. The CDR3 protein is CASSKVPLRGNPMNTGELFF. The CDR3 DNA sequence: TGTGCCAGCAGCAAAGTCCCTCTTAGGGGGAACCCCATGAACACCGGGGAGCTGTTTTTT.

The rearrangement links TRBV19 to TRBJ2-7; 7 bases line up with TRBD1. CDR3 length: 15 residues. The J segment lost 0 bases and the V segment lost 4 bases, leaving 6 bases of the junction unmatched. Per germline, CDR1 LNHDA and CDR2 SQIVND (reference sequence). CDR3 in DNA: TGTGCCAGTAGTAGCCAGACAGGGAGCTCCTACGAGCAGTACTTC. Translation: CASSSQTGSSYEQYF. Using reference TRBV19 and TRBJ2-7 for the parts outside the CDR3, the full variable domain is DGGITQSPKYLFRKEGQNVTLSCEQNLNHDAMYWYRQDPGQGLRLIYYSQIVNDFQKGDIAEGYSVSREKKESFPLTVTSAQKNPTAFYLCASSSQTGSSYEQYFGPGTRLTVT.

The chain carries TRBV5-5 and TRBJ1-1; no reliable D call. The CDR3 totals 14 residues. Trimming shortened V by 5 bases and J by 3 bases, and 14 bases separated the two germline ends. CDR1 SGHKS and CDR2 YYEKEE come from the germline V gene (reference sequence). CDR3 coding DNA: TGTGCCAGCAGTTTCTGGATAGAAGACACTGAAGCTTTCTTT. It specifies CASSFWIEDTEAFF.

The rearrangement links TRBV21-1 to TRBJ1-1; TRBD1 was called by the table and not checked on the DNA. TRBV21-1 is a recognized pseudogene. The length of the CDR3 is 15 residues. The CDR3 protein is CASSKVPGMNTEAFF. As DNA, the CDR3 is TGTGCCAGCAGCAAAGTTCCAGGCATGAACACTGAAGCTTTCTTT.

This clone was detected only a few times. The rearrangement joins TRBV25-1 to TRBJ2-7, with D unresolved. V was shortened by 4 bases and J by 3 bases, with 10 bases between the two germline ends. The germline CDR1 and CDR2 sequences are MGHDK and SYGVNS. This CDR3 has 13 amino acids. Here the CDR3 reads CASSGEDFYEQYF. The CDR3 nucleotides read TGTGCCAGCAGTGGTGAGGATTTCTACGAGCAGTACTTC.

This clone was picked up one time. The CDR3 sequence: CASSYRNSNQPQHF. CDR3 nucleotide sequence: TGTGCCAGCAGTTACCGAAATAGCAATCAGCCCCAGCATTTT. V and J are TRBV6-5 and TRBJ1-5; no definite D call. Germline CDR1 and CDR2: MNHEY and SVGAGI. The length of the CDR3 is 14 residues. V lost 2 bases and J 0 bases, leaving 5 bases between the germline ends.

This rearrangement joins TRBV6-1 to TRBJ1-3; possible D gene TRBD1, 5 bases. The CDR3 is 15 residues long. V lost 1 base to trimming and J lost 0 bases, with 7 bases between them. Germline V gene data show CDR1 as MNHNS and CDR2 as SASEGT. The CDR3 spells CASSEVGLSGNTIYF. The CDR3 region has the DNA TGTGCCAGCAGTGAAGTGGGACTCTCTGGAAACACCATATATTTT.

The V call is TRBV10-3, the J call TRBJ2-2, with D perhaps matching TRBD2 (7 bases). The CDR3 has 14 residues. CDR1 is ENHRY and CDR2 is SYGVKD in the germline V gene. Trimming removed 8 bases at V and 6 bases at J, with 16 bases between. CDR3 loop: CAIRGGGGAGELFF. The CDR3 region has the DNA TGTGCCATCCGTGGGGGGGGCGGAGCCGGGGAGCTGTTTTTT.

The genes are TRBV7-3 and TRBJ2-1, with 10 bases identical to TRBD2. The CDR3 is made up of 15 amino acids. The germline CDR1 and CDR2 sequences are SGHTA and FQGTGA. V trimming: 2 bases; J trimming: 4 bases; junction bases outside the gene matches: 2. This chain's CDR3 is CASSLGTSDYNEQFF. Here the CDR3 DNA reads TGTGCCAGCAGCTTAGGGACTAGCGATTACAATGAGCAGTTCTTC. Using reference TRBV7-3 and TRBJ2-1 for the parts outside the CDR3, the full variable domain is GAGVSQTPSNKVTEKGKYVELRCDPISGHTALYWYRQSLGQGPEFLIYFQGTGAADDSGLPNDRFFAVRPEGSVSTLKIQRTERGDSAVYLCASSLGTSDYNEQFFGPGTRLTVL.

CDR3 in DNA: TGTGCCAGTAGGGCTTATGACAGGGGGCGAGACACTGAAGCTTTCTTT. It is translated as CASRAYDRGRDTEAFF. The V gene is TRBV19, the J gene TRBJ1-1, with TRBD1 matching 10 bases. CDR1 and CDR2 (germline): LNHDA, SQIVND (reference sequence). With 6 bases clipped from V and 3 bases from J, the junction kept 10 bases outside the gene matches. The CDR3 contains 16 residues.

The chain links TRBV5-1 to TRBJ2-3, with D tentatively TRBD1 or TRBD2 (6 bases each). In germline, CDR1 is SGHRS, CDR2 YFSETQ. V lost 0 bases, J lost 1 base, and 15 bases lay in between. The length of the CDR3 is 17 residues. CDR3 region: CASSLEGRGLGTDTQYF. CDR3 coding DNA: TGCGCCAGCAGCTTGGAAGGCAGGGGACTGGGCACAGATACGCAGTATTTT.

This sequence joins TRBV24-1 and TRBJ2-6, with D possibly being TRBD1 (5 bases). The CDR3 has 16 amino acids. V was clipped by 3 bases and J by 0 bases, with 8 bases between them. CDR1 is KGHDR and CDR2 is SFDVKD in the germline V gene. CDR3: CATSDPDSSGANVLTF. CDR3 nucleotide sequence: TGTGCCACCAGTGATCCTGACAGCTCTGGGGCCAACGTCCTGACTTTC.

This chain joins TRBV7-9 and TRBJ1-2; tentative D call: TRBD1 (5 bases). The CDR3 is made up of 13 amino acids. Trimming pared 6 bases from V and 2 bases from J, leaving 10 bases between. CDR1 is SEHNR and CDR2 is FQNEAQ in the germline V gene (reference sequence). CDR3 DNA sequence: TGTGCCAGCAGTCGTAGACAGAACTATGGCTACACCTTC. Translating gives CASSRRQNYGYTF.

The chain recombines TRBV19 with TRBJ1-1, with a possible D match to TRBD1 (6 bases). This CDR3 spans 18 amino acids. The germline CDR1 and CDR2 sequences are LNHDA and SQIVND (reference sequence). V was trimmed by 2 bases and J by 2 bases, leaving 21 bases between them. The chain's CDR3 is CASSIRQGPTWGNTEAFF. The CDR3 DNA follows: TGTGCCAGTAGTATACGCCAGGGGCCTACTTGGGGCAACACTGAAGCTTTCTTT.

The chain carries TRBV4-1 and TRBJ1-3, with D hard to call. Trimming took 4 bases from V and 2 from J, leaving 27 bases between them. This CDR3 spans 20 amino acids. Germline V gene data show CDR1 as MGHRA and CDR2 as YSYEKL. This CDR3 is CASSPALPLKEAVAGNTIYF. The CDR3 coding sequence is TGCGCCAGCAGCCCCGCTCTCCCTTTGAAAGAGGCGGTAGCTGGAAACACCATATATTTT.

This clone was observed a handful of times. The genes are TRBV25-1 and TRBJ1-3; D ambiguous. V was pared by 4 bases and J by 0 bases, with 7 bases between. The CDR3 is 14 amino acids. Per germline, CDR1 MGHDK and CDR2 SYGVNS. CDR3 bases: TGTGCCAGCAGTGGACAACCCTCTGGAAACACCATATATTTT. Its translation is CASSGQPSGNTIYF. Full variable domain (missing parts from reference TRBV25-1 and TRBJ1-3): EADIYQTPRYLVIGTGKKITLECSQTMGHDKMYWYQQDPGMELHLIHYSYGVNSTEKGDLSSESTVSRIRTEHFPLTLESARPSHTSQYLCASSGQPSGNTIYFGEGSWLTVV.

The chain combines TRBV2 with TRBJ1-1; 10 bases match TRBD1. Trimming at V came to 6 bases and at J to 1 base, leaving 5 bases not matched to a gene. The CDR3 covers 15 residues. CDR1 is SNHLY and CDR2 is FYNNEI in the germline V gene. The CDR3 reads CASRVRQGANTEAFF. The CDR3 DNA reads TGTGCCAGCAGGGTCAGACAGGGGGCGAACACTGAAGCTTTCTTT.

The chain combines TRBV4-2 with TRBJ2-1; possibly TRBD2 for D (6 bases). The CDR3 covers 16 residues. Trimming pared 0 bases from V and 5 bases from J, leaving 14 bases between. CDR1 is LGHNA, CDR2 YNFKEQ, per germline. CDR3 region: CASSQEPGLQNNEQFF. The CDR3 DNA sequence: TGTGCCAGCAGCCAAGAACCGGGACTCCAAAACAATGAGCAGTTCTTC.